These 9 T cell receptor beta chains came from one sample sequenced in a study of identical twins. Each CDR3 protein is one row after TCRdb ran MiXCR on the 5' RACE reads. The sample records 520,000 or so distinct CDR3 sequences, about 20% being singletons. This sample was shared with a second study, whose subject was T cells expressing NK-cell markers.

The sample taken for sequencing was CD4+ T cells sorted from blood. These receptors originate from a woman aged 18-30 years in good health.

The gene calls are TRBV7-9 and TRBJ2-7; tentative D call: TRBD2 (6 bases). Germline CDR1 reads SEHNR; CDR2 reads FQNEAQ (reference sequence). CDR3 length: 13 residues. The ends were cut back, 5 bases at V and 6 bases at J, with 14 bases in the middle. CDR3 residues: CASSPEGFVEQYF. The CDR3 DNA reads TGTGCCAGCAGCCCGGAGGGTTTTGTCGAGCAGTACTTC.

A few counts support this clonotype. The V and J genes are TRBV10-3 and TRBJ2-3; TRBD1 might be the D (6 bases). Between the trimmed V and J ends, which lost 2 bases and 5 bases, there was a span of 20 bases. The length of the CDR3 is 17 residues. Germline loops: CDR1 ENHRY, CDR2 SYGVKD. The CDR3 DNA reads as TGTGCCATCAGTGAGCCGACTTTACAGGGCGACGTAGATACGCAGTATTTT. Protein product: CAISEPTLQGDVDTQYF.

V gene TRBV20-1 combines with J gene TRBJ2-1; possibly TRBD1 for D (5 bases). The CDR3 is 13 residues long. The germline gives CDR1 DFQATT, CDR2 SNEGSKA (reference sequence). With 3 bases removed from V and 3 bases from J, the gap between germline ends came to 9 bases. The CDR3 nucleotides are TGCAGTGCTAGCCAGGGATTCTACAATGAGCAGTTCTTC. Translating it yields CSASQGFYNEQFF.

This clonotype appeared many times. The chain joins TRBV29-1 to TRBJ2-5; D gene unclear. The V and J ends lost 7 bases and 2 bases respectively, with 5 bases between them. Germline assignment: CDR1 SQVTM and CDR2 ANQGSEA. The CDR3 is 10 residues long. The CDR3 DNA reads as TGCAGCGCTGTACAAGAGACCCAGTACTTC. As protein: CSAVQETQYF. The entire variable domain, with the rest obtained from reference TRBV29-1 and TRBJ2-5, is as follows: SAVISQKPSRDICQRGTSLTIQCQVDSQVTMMFWYRQQPGQSLTLIATANQGSEATYESGFVIDKFPISRPNLTFSTLTVSNMSPEDSSIYLCSAVQETQYFGPGTRLLVL.

The rearrangement joins TRBV29-1 to TRBJ2-3; 8 bases are a match to TRBD2. After removal of 5 bases from V and 1 base from J, the junction contained 14 bases not matched to a gene. From germline, CDR1 is SQVTM and CDR2 ANQGSEA. This CDR3 region has 17 residues. The CDR3: CSVLTSGINLRTDTQYF. The DNA of the CDR3 is TGCAGCGTTCTCACTAGCGGCATAAACCTCCGCACAGATACGCAGTATTTT.

The V gene is TRBV6-2 or TRBV6-3, the J gene TRBJ2-7; 9 bases are shared with TRBD2. The germline CDR1 and CDR2 sequences are MNHEY and SVGEGT. The CDR3 contains 13 residues. Unmatched junction bases numbered 0, after V lost 6 bases and J lost 0 bases. The DNA of the CDR3 is TGTGCCAGCAGGCGGGAGGGCTCCTACGAGCAGTACTTC. Its translation: CASRREGSYEQYF.

The V gene is TRBV10-1, the J gene TRBJ2-2; TRBD1 or TRBD2 may be the D gene (5 bases each). Germline V gene data show CDR1 as WNHNN and CDR2 as SYGVQD (reference sequence). Between the trimmed V and J ends, which lost 5 bases and 5 bases, there was a span of 12 bases. CDR3 length: 14 residues. This CDR3 reads CASSWGSGTGELFF. The CDR3 coding sequence is TGCGCCAGCAGTTGGGGGAGTGGGACCGGGGAGCTGTTTTTT.

This CDR3 reads CSVRAGGGGYTF. The CDR3 DNA reads as TGCAGCGTTCGGGCAGGGGGCGGTGGCTACACCTTC. The chain carries TRBV29-1 and TRBJ1-2, with 8 bases aligning to TRBD1. V dropped 5 bases and J dropped 7; count of bases not matched to a gene: 6. There are 12 residues in the CDR3. Germline V gene lookup returns CDR1 SQVTM and CDR2 ANQGSEA.

Many counts were recorded for this clonotype. The chain recombines TRBV12-3 or TRBV12-4 with TRBJ2-1, with 9 nucleotides matching TRBD2. V gave up 1 base and J gave up 6 bases; unmatched junction bases: 7. The CDR3 covers 16 residues. CDR3 protein: CASSLVSGSSANEQFF. The CDR3 DNA reads TGTGCCAGCAGTTTAGTTAGCGGGAGTTCCGCCAATGAGCAGTTCTTC.